A selection of T cell receptor beta chains follows, all from one sample in a study of blood T cell repertoires in COVID-19. TCRdb's table, derived via immunoSEQ multiplex PCR, lists solely in-frame clones and lacks some. Of under 300,000 clones listed, around 83% were seen once; the top ten hold around 3.5%. The source material was peripheral blood. The receptors originated from a woman between 18 and 29 years old with acute or convalescent COVID-19. CDR3s include the opening cysteine and the closing phenylalanine or tryptophan. D genes are given only for firm matches. Only some rows state a clone size, as once, few, many or a class for expanded clones.

d_gene	abundance	v_gene	j_gene	len	CDR3aa	CDR3nt
-	-	TRBV18	TRBJ2-5	14	CASSPPTRAETQYF	TGTGCCAGCTCACCACCGACCAGGGCAGAGACCCAGTACTTC
-	-	TRBV19	TRBJ1-5	13	CASRSGQNQPQHF	TGTGCCAGTAGGTCAGGGCAGAATCAGCCCCAGCATTTT
TRBD1	-	TRBV19	TRBJ2-3	16	CASSYPDRGSTDTQYF	TGTGCCAGTAGTTATCCCGACAGGGGCAGCACAGATACGCAGTATTTT
TRBD2	-	TRBV6-2/TRBV6-3	TRBJ2-7	16	CASSPTLAAATYEQYF	TGTGCCAGCAGTCCCACACTAGCGGCTGCCACCTACGAGCAGTACTTC
TRBD1	-	TRBV28	TRBJ1-4	13	CASSWQQGEKLFF	TGTGCCAGCAGTTGGCAACAGGGGGAAAAACTGTTTTTT
-	-	TRBV11-2	TRBJ2-1	13	CASSLDYPSGQFF	TGTGCCAGCAGCTTAGATTACCCTAGTGGGCAGTTCTTC
-	-	TRBV7-2	TRBJ1-5	15	CASRGANSANQPQHF	TGTGCCAGCAGGGGGGCAAACTCGGCCAATCAGCCCCAGCATTTT
TRBD1	-	TRBV5-4	TRBJ1-2	14	CASSTGQGVYGYTF	TGTGCCAGCAGCACGGGACAGGGGGTCTATGGCTACACCTTC
TRBD2	-	TRBV7-9	TRBJ2-3	16	CASSSRGLAGPRAQYF	TGTGCCAGCAGCTCCCGGGGACTAGCGGGGCCACGCGCGCAGTATTTT
TRBD1	few	TRBV7-2	TRBJ1-4	15	CASSVQGALYEKLFF	TGTGCCAGCAGTGTACAGGGGGCGCTTTATGAAAAACTGTTTTTT
-	-	TRBV11-2	TRBJ1-2	12	CASSLVERGYTF	TGTGCCAGCAGCTTAGTGGAGCGCGGCTACACCTTC
-	-	TRBV6-5	TRBJ2-2	15	CASVSGTPNTGELFF	TGTGCCAGCGTATCCGGGACACCAAACACCGGGGAGCTGTTTTTT
-	-	TRBV28	TRBJ1-5	12	CASSLWGQAQHF	TGTGCCAGCAGTTTATGGGGCCAGGCCCAGCATTTT
-	few	TRBV7-2	TRBJ2-2	13	CASSIQNTGELFF	TGTGCCAGCAGCATCCAAAACACCGGGGAGCTGTTTTTT
TRBD2	once	TRBV19	TRBJ2-2	18	CASRGGLAGAGVSGELFF	TGTGCCAGTAGGGGTGGACTAGCGGGAGCCGGAGTCTCCGGGGAGCTGTTTTTT
TRBD2	-	TRBV7-2	TRBJ2-7	15	CASSLSGRGGYEQYF	TGTGCCAGCAGCCTTAGCGGGAGGGGTGGCTACGAGCAGTACTTC
-	few	TRBV30	TRBJ1-1	11	CAWTGKDEAFF	TGTGCCTGGACAGGGAAGGATGAAGCTTTCTTT
TRBD1	-	TRBV27	TRBJ2-7	13	CASSSGQGYEQYF	TGTGCCAGCAGCTCCGGACAGGGCTACGAGCAGTACTTC
TRBD1	-	TRBV2	TRBJ1-1	14	CASRAGGVSTEAFF	TGTGCCAGCAGGGCAGGGGGCGTCTCCACTGAAGCTTTCTTT
TRBD1	once	TRBV6-6	TRBJ1-6	16	CASSYPGTGVGSPLHF	TGTGCCAGCAGTTATCCCGGGACAGGGGTGGGTTCACCCCTCCACTTT
-	-	TRBV11-2	TRBJ2-3	13	CASSWSGTDTQYF	TGTGCCAGCAGCTGGAGCGGAACAGATACGCAGTATTTT
-	few	TRBV30	TRBJ2-7	14	CAWIPRGGSYEQYF	TGTGCCTGGATACCCAGAGGGGGCTCCTACGAGCAGTACTTC
TRBD2	-	TRBV7-2	TRBJ2-1	14	CASSPTSGTGRQFF	TGTGCCAGCAGCCCGACTAGCGGGACAGGTCGGCAGTTCTTC
TRBD2	-	TRBV11-2	TRBJ2-5	14	CASSQTSGQETQYF	TGTGCCAGCAGCCAGACTAGCGGGCAAGAGACCCAGTACTTC
TRBD1	-	TRBV6-2/TRBV6-3	TRBJ1-1	16	CASSYSETGGYTEAFF	TGTGCCAGCAGTTACTCAGAAACAGGGGGGTACACTGAAGCTTTCTTT
TRBD1	-	TRBV28	TRBJ1-5	16	CASSDRQGGGDQPQHF	TGTGCCAGCAGTGATCGACAGGGCGGAGGGGATCAGCCCCAGCATTTT
TRBD2	-	TRBV18	TRBJ2-7	13	CASSPGTSDEQYF	TGTGCCAGCTCACCCGGGACTAGCGACGAGCAGTACTTC
-	-	TRBV6-5	TRBJ1-6	14	CASSIQGNNSPLHF	TGTGCCAGCAGCATACAGGGAAATAATTCACCCCTCCACTTT
-	-	TRBV28	TRBJ1-4	14	CASIMGGPNEKLFF	TGTGCCAGCATAATGGGGGGACCTAATGAAAAACTGTTTTTT
TRBD1	-	TRBV5-1	TRBJ2-2	17	CASSGPGQGPNTGELFF	TGCGCCAGCAGCGGACCGGGACAGGGACCGAACACCGGGGAGCTGTTTTTT
-	-	TRBV7-2	TRBJ2-6	15	CASSFGQSGANVLTF	TGTGCCAGCAGCTTTGGACAATCTGGGGCCAACGTCCTGACTTTC
TRBD2	-	TRBV19	TRBJ2-1	15	CASSIGLAGGLEQFF	TGTGCCAGTAGTATAGGACTAGCGGGAGGGCTAGAGCAGTTCTTC
TRBD2	once	TRBV7-6	TRBJ2-1	17	CASSLVVPTSGYNEQFF	TGTGCCAGCAGCTTAGTGGTTCCGACTAGCGGTTACAATGAGCAGTTCTTC
TRBD1	once	TRBV6-4	TRBJ2-3	14	CASSRTGGLDTQYF	TGTGCCAGCAGCAGGACAGGGGGCTTAGATACGCAGTATTTT
-	-	TRBV12-3/TRBV12-4	TRBJ1-2	13	CASSLSGVSGYTF	TGTGCCAGCAGCCTCTCAGGGGTATCTGGCTACACCTTC
-	few	TRBV19	TRBJ2-7	14	CASSKDFRSYEQYF	TGTGCCAGTAGTAAAGATTTCCGGTCCTACGAGCAGTACTTC
-	-	TRBV27	TRBJ1-3	16	CASPESSHISGNTIYF	TGTGCCAGCCCCGAGTCATCCCATATCTCTGGAAACACCATATATTTT
TRBD2	-	TRBV6-5	TRBJ2-7	15	CASSPPSGKAGEQYF	TGTGCCAGCAGTCCCCCTAGCGGGAAAGCTGGCGAGCAGTACTTC
-	-	TRBV27	TRBJ1-1	15	CASSLGRALNTEAFF	TGTGCCAGCAGTTTGGGCAGGGCGCTGAACACTGAAGCTTTCTTT
TRBD2	-	TRBV19	TRBJ2-3	12	CASRSGGDTQYF	TGTGCCAGTAGGTCGGGGGGGGATACGCAGTATTTT
TRBD1	-	TRBV5-1	TRBJ1-1	18	CASSLAGWTGNWVTEAFF	TGCGCCAGCAGCTTGGCCGGTTGGACAGGGAATTGGGTCACTGAAGCTTTCTTT
TRBD2	-	TRBV4-1	TRBJ2-3	17	CASSQTSGRAGTDTQYF	TGCGCCAGCAGCCAAACAAGCGGGAGGGCCGGGACAGATACGCAGTATTTT
TRBD2	-	TRBV28	TRBJ2-1	14	CASRLPGLAGLEFF	TGTGCCAGCAGACTCCCGGGACTAGCGGGCCTGGAGTTCTTC
TRBD1	-	TRBV3-1/TRBV3-2	TRBJ1-5	14	CASSLTGQNQPQHF	TGTGCCAGCAGCCTGACAGGGCAGAATCAGCCCCAGCATTTT
TRBD2	once	TRBV4-1	TRBJ2-1	16	CASSQEASGSYNEQFF	TGCGCCAGCAGCCAAGAGGCTAGCGGGTCCTACAATGAGCAGTTCTTC
TRBD2	-	TRBV30	TRBJ2-3	14	CAWNGPGGPGAQYF	TGTGCCTGGAATGGGCCGGGAGGGCCAGGAGCGCAGTATTTT
TRBD1	-	TRBV28	TRBJ2-7	14	CASIPGTGPYEQYF	TGTGCCAGCATCCCCGGGACAGGACCCTACGAGCAGTACTTC
TRBD1	-	TRBV24-1	TRBJ2-2	13	CATTGTGGGELFF	TGTGCCACCACCGGGACAGGAGGAGGGGAGCTGTTTTTT